This T cell receptor (beta chain) was profiled in a study of CD8 T cells in ankylosing spondylitis. Findings and caveats of the study: Disease-linked clones proved CD8+ and comparatively uncommon in peripheral blood. Disease-linked clones reportedly showed significant enrichment in matched ankylosing spondylitis synovial fluid. Blood from ankylosing spondylitis patients appeared to carry a characteristic eight-variant TCR beta motif.

Libraries of TCR beta came from quantitative 5'-RACE with molecular barcodes. TCRdb processed the 5' RACE reads anew with MiXCR; each CDR3 protein has one entry. The sample has roughly 120,000 distinct CDR3 sequences, roughly an eighth seen once. CDR3 length: 13 residues. V lost 2 bases to trimming and J lost 3 bases, with 9 bases between them. Germline V gives CDR1 SGHRS, CDR2 YFSETQ. This clonotype was recorded a few times. Its antigen is unidentified. The TCR comes from a female donor with ankylosing spondylitis or in good health (not recorded which). The sequenced sample was blood, either unsorted or a sorted T cell fraction (not recorded which). The chain uses TRBV5-1 and TRBJ2-7; the D gene is possibly TRBD2 (5 bases). The CDR3 DNA reads as TGCGCCAGCAGCTTCGAGCGGATCTACGAGCAGTACTTC. It yields the protein CASSFERIYEQYF. Using reference TRBV5-1 and TRBJ2-7 for the parts outside the CDR3, the full variable domain is KAGVTQTPRYLIKTRGQQVTLSCSPISGHRSVSWYQQTPGQGLQFLFEYFSETQRNKGNFPGRFSGRQFSNSRSEMNVSTLELGDSALYLCASSFERIYEQYFGPGTRLTVT.